These 6 T cell receptor beta chains were sequenced from one sample in a study of CD8 T cells in ankylosing spondylitis. TCRdb re-analysed the 5' RACE reads in MiXCR, keeping a single row per CDR3 protein. The sample carries 220,000 or so distinct CDR3 sequences, roughly a tenth recorded once. The sequencing input was blood, either unsorted or a sorted T cell fraction (not recorded which). These receptors originate from a male donor with ankylosing spondylitis or in good health (not recorded which).

At least ten counts were recorded for this clonotype. The V and J genes are TRBV5-6 and TRBJ2-7; 8 nucleotides align to TRBD1. Germline V gene data show CDR1 as SGHDT and CDR2 as YYEEEE. J was trimmed by 5 bases and V by 6 bases; bases with no gene match: 7. The CDR3 is made up of 13 amino acids. The CDR3, as DNA: TGTGCCAGCACTCCGGACAGGGAAAACGAGCAGTACTTC. This translates into CASTPDRENEQYF.

This clonotype was counted at least ten times. V is TRBV3-1 and J is TRBJ1-4, with D possibly matching TRBD1 (5 bases). Germline CDR1 LGHDT, CDR2 YNNKEL (reference sequence). The V end was cut by 4 bases, the J end by 8 bases, with 17 bases between. This CDR3 spans 15 amino acids. The CDR3 here is CASSLNWGFGEKLFF. CDR3 in DNA: TGTGCCAGCAGCCTAAATTGGGGCTTTGGAGAAAAACTGTTTTTT.

This clonotype was seen more than once but under ten times. Compared with germline, one end of the junction differs, possibly owing to a read error. The rearrangement links TRBV7-7 to TRBJ2-2, with D hard to call. The CDR3 extends over 15 amino acids. Per the germline V gene, CDR1 is SSHAT and CDR2 is FNYEAQ (reference sequence). This CDR3 reads CASSADVFNTGELFF. The CDR3 bases are TGTGCTAGCAGCGCGGACGTCTTTAACACCGGGGAGCTGTTTTTT.

This clonotype was seen at least ten times. This chain links TRBV6-1 with TRBJ2-1; D call uncertain. The germline V gene encodes CDR1 MNHNS and CDR2 SASEGT. There are 11 residues in the CDR3. Trimming stripped 7 bases from V and 5 bases from J, with 6 bases between. In nucleotides, the CDR3 is TGTGCCAGCATGCCAAACAATGAGCAGTTCTTC. Its translation: CASMPNNEQFF.

This clonotype was picked up a small number of times. The chain is built from TRBV5-1 and TRBJ2-6; 10 bases are shared with TRBD1. The V segment lost 5 bases and the J segment 2 bases; nucleotides outside the gene matches: 10. CDR3 size: 18 residues. CDR1 SGHRS and CDR2 YFSETQ come from the germline V gene. CDR3 sequence reads: CASRFLGTGATGANVLTF. In DNA form, the CDR3 reads TGCGCCAGCAGATTCCTGGGGACAGGGGCTACTGGGGCCAACGTCCTGACTTTC.

A remark on this clonotype: A much larger clone is a single base away; this may be a read error. The CDR3 does not close with the conserved phenylalanine or tryptophan, likely indicating a read error. The rearrangement joins TRBV29-1 to TRBJ2-7; 7 bases fit TRBD1. V lost 6 bases, J lost 6 bases, and 11 bases stayed unmatched. From germline, CDR1 is SQVTM and CDR2 ANQGSEA. This CDR3 has 13 amino acids. Here the CDR3 reads CSVCRDSLGEQYL. The CDR3 DNA is TGCAGCGTCTGCCGGGACAGCCTCGGCGAGCAGTACTTG.